These 16 T cell receptor beta chains originate from one sample sequenced in a study of early T cells in non-severe SARS-CoV-2 infection. TCRdb reprocessed the 5' RACE reads with MiXCR, giving one entry per CDR3 protein. Of some 50,000 distinct CDR3 sequences listed, around 8.6% are singletons. The specimen was whole blood, collected at baseline. The receptors here all came from an adult who was a healthcare worker with PCR-confirmed SARS-CoV-2 infection or an uninfected control (not recorded which).

This chain uses TRBV6-5 with TRBJ1-2, with 8 bases lining up with TRBD1. CDR1 is MNHEY and CDR2 is SVGAGI in the germline V gene. J gave up 7 bases and V 8 bases, and 6 bases lay outside the gene matches. This CDR3 comprises 12 residues. The CDR3 nucleotides read TGTGCCAGCGGGGACAGGTTGACTGGCTACACCTTC. Residues: CASGDRLTGYTF.

This clonotype was observed at least ten times. The CDR3 here is CSVAWGNTGELFF. CDR3 bases: TGCAGCGTTGCCTGGGGGAACACCGGGGAGCTGTTTTTT. V and J are TRBV29-1 and TRBJ2-2; D uncertain. V was trimmed by 4 bases and J by 1 base, leaving 7 bases between them. This CDR3 is built from 13 residues. Germline CDR1 and CDR2: SQVTM and ANQGSEA.

In this sample, this clonotype turned up many times. The gene calls are TRBV6-6 and TRBJ1-2; 12 nucleotides align to TRBD1. Germline-derived CDR1 and CDR2 are MNHNY and SVGAGI (reference sequence). This CDR3 is built from 15 residues. The V gene end was trimmed by 7 bases and the J gene end by 4 bases; junction bases not matched to a gene: 7. CDR3 in amino acids: CASTPGQGALYGYTF. The CDR3 DNA reads TGTGCCAGCACTCCGGGACAGGGGGCCCTCTATGGCTACACCTTC.

The chain joins TRBV7-3 to TRBJ1-2; 8 nucleotides align to TRBD1. V shed 3 bases, J shed 7 bases, and the junction held 4 bases outside the gene matches. Looked up from germline, CDR1 is SGHTA and CDR2 is FQGTGA. This CDR3 has 13 amino acids. The CDR3 DNA reads TGTGCCAGCAGCTTCCCGACAGGGGCTGGCTACACCTTC. Its translation is CASSFPTGAGYTF.

The chain joins TRBV20-1 to TRBJ1-1, with D possibly being TRBD1 (5 bases). V shed 3 bases and J shed 4 bases, with 15 bases lying between them. The germline V gene encodes CDR1 DFQATT and CDR2 SNEGSKA (reference sequence). CDR3 length equals 14 residues. The CDR3 sequence: CSASGGREGTEAFF. The CDR3 DNA reads TGCAGTGCTAGCGGAGGCAGGGAGGGCACTGAAGCTTTCTTT.

This clonotype was picked up many times. The V call is TRBV14, the J call TRBJ2-7; weak D call: TRBD2 (5 bases). The V gene lost 5 bases and the J gene lost 1 base, with 9 bases spanning the gap. Germline lookup yields CDR1 SGHDN and CDR2 FVKESK. The CDR3 covers 13 residues. As DNA, the CDR3 is TGTGCCAGCAGCAAGAGGGTTTCCTACGAGCAGTACTTC. Its translation: CASSKRVSYEQYF.

This clonotype was seen only a few times. This sequence joins TRBV19 and TRBJ2-1, with D uncertain. Germline V gene lookup returns CDR1 LNHDA and CDR2 SQIVND (reference sequence). The CDR3 runs to 12 residues. Between the trimmed V and J ends, which lost 6 bases and 3 bases, there was a span of 6 bases. Here the CDR3 reads CASRKGYNEQFF. For the CDR3, the DNA is TGTGCCAGTAGAAAGGGCTACAATGAGCAGTTCTTC.

This clonotype occurred many times. The genes are TRBV27 and TRBJ2-3; TRBD2 aligns across 13 bases. Germline lookup yields CDR1 MNHEY and CDR2 SMNVEV (reference sequence). V lost 5 bases to trimming and J lost 1 base; unmatched junction nucleotides: 6. There are 17 residues in the CDR3. This CDR3 reads CASSPPGLAGGTDTQYF. The CDR3 DNA sequence: TGTGCCAGCAGTCCCCCCGGACTAGCGGGAGGCACAGATACGCAGTATTTT.

This clonotype was detected many times. The V call is TRBV5-1, the J call TRBJ2-5; 10 positions match TRBD2. Germline loops: CDR1 SGHRS, CDR2 YFSETQ. The CDR3 contains 14 residues. V dropped 4 bases and J dropped 5; count of bases not matched to a gene: 5. The CDR3 spells CASSNTSGIETQYF. The CDR3 nucleotides read TGCGCCAGCAGCAATACTAGCGGGATTGAGACCCAGTACTTC.

The chain is built from TRBV5-6 and TRBJ2-2; D remains ambiguous. This CDR3 contains 16 residues. V lost 0 bases and J 6 bases, leaving 15 bases between the germline ends. The germline CDR1 and CDR2 sequences are SGHDT and YYEEEE. This CDR3 is CASSLDPFLKAGELFF. In nucleotides, the CDR3 is TGTGCCAGCAGCTTGGATCCGTTTTTAAAAGCCGGGGAGCTGTTTTTT. Combining the CDR3 with reference TRBV5-6 and TRBJ2-2 gives the whole variable domain DAGVTQSPTHLIKTRGQQVTLRCSPKSGHDTVSWYQQALGQGPQFIFQYYEEEERQRGNFPDRFSGHQFPNYSSELNVNALLLGDSALYLCASSLDPFLKAGELFFGEGSRLTVL.

The sample holds a few counts of this clonotype. The gene calls are TRBV3-1 and TRBJ2-4, with D tentatively TRBD1 or TRBD2 (5 bases each). Germline V lookup: CDR1 LGHDT, CDR2 YNNKEL (reference sequence). The CDR3 has 13 amino acids. With 5 bases removed from V and 9 bases from J, the gap between germline ends came to 14 bases. This CDR3 reads CASSSGSQGIQYF. CDR3 nucleotides: TGTGCCAGCAGCTCGGGGAGCCAGGGCATTCAGTACTTC.

At least ten counts were recorded for this clonotype. The rearrangement uses TRBV12-3 or TRBV12-4 and TRBJ2-3, with D uncertain. V was cut by 6 bases and J by 2 bases, with 3 bases left in between. This CDR3 is built from 11 residues. The CDR3 DNA reads TGTGCCAGCAGCGACACAGATACGCAGTATTTT. Translation gives CASSDTDTQYF.

This clonotype was detected a few times. This chain joins TRBV24-1 and TRBJ2-7; TRBD2 might be the D (5 bases). The V gene's germline CDR1 is KGHDR and CDR2 SFDVKD. The CDR3 extends over 14 amino acids. Deletions cut 2 bases from V and 9 bases from J, with 16 bases between. CDR3 nucleotide sequence: TGTGCCACCAGTGATTCGCGGGCTGCAACTCGGCAGTACTTC. It yields the protein CATSDSRAATRQYF.

There are many counts of this clonotype. V is TRBV7-9 and J is TRBJ2-3; D uncertain. The CDR3 contains 14 residues. CDR1 and CDR2 (germline): SEHNR, FQNEAQ (reference sequence). Trimming left V 4 bases short and J 3 bases short, with 11 bases between. CDR3 in DNA: TGTGCCAGCAGCTCAAGGAGAGATACAGATACGCAGTATTTT. The encoded protein is CASSSRRDTDTQYF. The full variable domain, its missing parts supplied by reference TRBV7-9 and TRBJ2-3, is DTGVSQNPRHKITKRGQNVTFRCDPISEHNRLYWYRQTLGQGPEFLTYFQNEAQLEKSRLLSDRFSAERPKGSFSTLEIQRTEQGDSAMYLCASSSRRDTDTQYFGPGTRLTVL.

This clonotype was seen many times. The chain has TRBV11-2 and TRBJ2-7; D remains ambiguous. This CDR3 has 13 residues. Germline V gene data show CDR1 as SGHAT and CDR2 as FQNNGV. The V and J ends lost 0 bases and 6 bases respectively, with 9 bases between them. The CDR3 reads CASSLDLGREQYF. CDR3 DNA: TGTGCCAGCAGCTTAGATCTTGGTCGCGAGCAGTACTTC.

V is TRBV21-1 and J is TRBJ2-6. TRBV21-1 is classified as a pseudogene. The CDR3 contains 16 residues. The CDR3 DNA follows: TGTGCCGGATCTCGCTCAGACCCCTCTGGGGCCAACGTCCTGACTTTC. It is translated as CAGSRSDPSGANVLTF.